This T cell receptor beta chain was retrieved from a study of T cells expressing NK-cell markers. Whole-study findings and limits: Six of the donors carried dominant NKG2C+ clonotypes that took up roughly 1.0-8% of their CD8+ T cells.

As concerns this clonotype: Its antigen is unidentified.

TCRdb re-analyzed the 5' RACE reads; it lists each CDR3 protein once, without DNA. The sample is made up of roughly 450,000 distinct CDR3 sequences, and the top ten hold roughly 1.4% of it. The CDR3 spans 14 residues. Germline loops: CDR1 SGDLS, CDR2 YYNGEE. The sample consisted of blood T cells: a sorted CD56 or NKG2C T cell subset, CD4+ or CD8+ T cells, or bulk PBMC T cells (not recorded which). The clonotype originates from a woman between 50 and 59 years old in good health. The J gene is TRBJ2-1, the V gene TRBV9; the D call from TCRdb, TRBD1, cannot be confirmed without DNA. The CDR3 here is CASSAGTGVDEQFF.